This T cell receptor beta chain derives from a study of T-cell reconstitution after alpha-beta-depleted transplantation in children. The study, taken as a whole, reports: Several hundred expanded graft clones reportedly supplied alpha-beta T cells about two months after transplant. Fresh T-cell production supplied most of the T-cell counts and diversity seen one year after transplant.

This clonotype has at least ten counts. What it binds is unknown. Unique molecular identifiers were used in preparing the TCRbeta library. TCRdb reprocessed the PCR reads via MiXCR and lists one record per CDR3 protein. The sample yields about 160,000 distinct CDR3 sequences, roughly 10% seen once. CDR1 is DFQATT and CDR2 is SNEGSKA in the germline V gene (reference sequence). The CDR3 totals 13 residues. Losses at the gene ends were 4 bases for V and 4 bases for J; bases not matched to a gene: 3. The starting material was PBMCs, obtained before TCRalphabeta/CD19-depleted stem cell transplant. This chain joins TRBV20-1 and TRBJ2-3; 9 positions match TRBD1. This clonotype was sampled from a boy younger than 10 with acute myeloid leukemia, due to receive a stem cell transplant. CDR3 sequence (DNA): TGCAGTGCTAAACAGGGGGCATCAGATACGCAGTATTTT. It encodes CSAKQGASDTQYF.